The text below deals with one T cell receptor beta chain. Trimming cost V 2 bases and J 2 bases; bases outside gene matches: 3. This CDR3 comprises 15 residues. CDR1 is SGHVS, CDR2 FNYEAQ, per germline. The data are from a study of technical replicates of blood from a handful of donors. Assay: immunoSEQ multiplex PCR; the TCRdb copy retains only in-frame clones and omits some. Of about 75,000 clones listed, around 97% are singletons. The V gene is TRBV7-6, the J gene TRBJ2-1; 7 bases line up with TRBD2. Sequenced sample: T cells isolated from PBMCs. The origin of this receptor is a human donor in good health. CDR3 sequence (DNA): TGTGCCAGCAGCTTAAGGCTAGCGGCCTACAATGAGCAGTTCTTC. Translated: CASSLRLAAYNEQFF.